The clone carrying this TCR beta chain was picked up a small number of times. What it binds is not known. This sample was included in a study of CD8+CD57+ T cells in acquired aplastic anemia. Across the study: Around 3.5 ug was the average amount of DNA from sorted CD4+ and CD8+ cells.

Per germline, CDR1 KGHDR and CDR2 SFDVKD. Trimming pared 8 bases from V and 2 bases from J, leaving 11 bases between. CDR3 size: 13 residues. Before being chosen for sequencing, patients had shown CD8+CD57+ cell expansion by flow cytometry. Patients, without exception, had severe acquired aplastic anemia. Whole-study results and caveats: Controls did not differ significantly from patients in CD8+ Simpson's diversity.

The study profiled TCR beta VDJ and CDR3 using genomic DNA as template. TCRdb recomputed calls from the reads with MiXCR, one row per CDR3 protein. The table shows 80,000 to 100,000 distinct CDR3 sequences, with around 62% occurring only once. The sample consisted of sorted CD4+, CD8+, or CD8+CD57+ T cells (not recorded which) from PBMCs. The chain joins TRBV24-1 to TRBJ2-5; either TRBD1 or TRBD2 may fit D (5 bases each). The clonotype comes from a human donor with aplastic anemia. CDR3 sequence (DNA): TGTGCCACCATGGGGAGACAGCAAGAGACCCAGTACTTC. Translated: CATMGRQQETQYF.